What follows are 5 T cell receptor beta chains derived from one specimen sequenced in a study of T cell repertoires in cytomegalovirus infection. Their target antigens are unknown. MiXCR was run by TCRdb on the reads, yielding one entry per CDR3 protein. Of about 830,000 distinct CDR3 sequences listed, approximately 30% were seen once; the top ten hold roughly an eighth. This material consisted of cultured CD8+ T cells from PBMCs, taken from culture after CMV antigen stimulation. The receptors originated from a human donor in good health (CMV status not recorded). Some clones in this sample may be carry-over from other donors' samples.

This clonotype has more than one count but fewer than ten. V is TRBV12-5 and J is TRBJ1-5; weak D call: TRBD1 (5 bases). V lost 3 bases and J 2 bases, leaving 17 bases between the germline ends. The CDR3 sequence is 17 residues long. Germline loops: CDR1 LGHNT, CDR2 FRNRAP. CDR3 in DNA: TGTGCTAGTGGTTTCTCTGGGCATCAGGGTGGCAATCAGCCCCAGCATTTT. The encoded protein is CASGFSGHQGGNQPQHF.

This clonotype was seen a handful of times. At one boundary the junction diverges from the germline segment, which might be a read error. The V call is TRBV25-1, the J call TRBJ1-1; D is unclear. Germline loops: CDR1 MGHDK, CDR2 SYGVNS. The CDR3 loop spans 14 amino acids. The chain's CDR3 is CASSDPFGDTEAFF. The DNA of the CDR3 is TGTGCCAGTAGTGACCCATTCGGAGACACTGAAGCTTTCTTT.

The chain joins TRBV11-2 to TRBJ2-1, with 16 positions matching TRBD2. The CDR3 has 21 residues. The junction had 15 bases not matched to a gene; V was cut back by 0 bases and J by 7 bases. Looked up from germline, CDR1 is SGHAT and CDR2 is FQNNGV. CDR3 DNA sequence: TGTGCCAGCAGCTTAGATCGGGCCCCCCTGGGGACTAGCGGGGGGGCTAATGAGCAGTTCTTC. This encodes CASSLDRAPLGTSGGANEQFF.

Of note for this clonotype: One end of the junction fails to match germline, which may point to a read error. V gene TRBV7-7 combines with J gene TRBJ2-1, with TRBD2 matching over 11 bases. Germline values: CDR1 SSHAT, CDR2 FNYEAQ (reference sequence). The CDR3 runs 15 residues. This chain's CDR3 is CASSMGLAAYNEQFF. The CDR3 coding sequence is TGTGCTAGCAGCATGGGACTAGCGGCTTACAATGAGCAGTTCTTC.

A few counts support this clonotype. V usage is TRBV6-5 and J usage is TRBJ2-7; possible D gene TRBD2, 5 bases. CDR3 length equals 14 residues. Trimming left V 0 bases short and J 6 bases short, with 12 bases between. Germline V gene lookup returns CDR1 MNHEY and CDR2 SVGAGI. The CDR3 DNA reads TGTGCCAGCAGTTACTCGAGGGAACGGACCGAGCAGTACTTC. This codes for CASSYSRERTEQYF.